This T cell receptor beta chain was documented in a study of cytomegalovirus exposure and HLA in healthy donors. Looking at the study overall: Unique TCR beta sequences numbering over 100 million came from some 200 million T cells in an earlier analysis.

Germline V gene lookup returns CDR1 LNHDA and CDR2 SQIVND (reference sequence). Trimming took off 7 bases at V and 4 bases at J, with 20 bases between the two ends. This CDR3 comprises 16 residues. PCR employed 60 Vbeta and 13 Jbeta primers. The assay was immunoSEQ multiplex PCR, and TCRdb's table has in-frame clones only and misses some. The sample carries 130,000 or so clones, roughly 81% recorded once. General study findings and limits: In a later analysis, TCR beta V- and J-gene trimming was associated with a missense DCLRE1C variant. Analysis was performed later, and it showed HLA-associated TCR beta chains to be more clonally expanded than equally common others. There was a cluster of highly shared sequence variants that was likely a sequencing artifact.

Concerning this clone itself: Its matching antigen is unknown.

The gene calls are TRBV19 and TRBJ1-5, with D perhaps TRBD1 (5 bases). What was sequenced was PBMCs. This sequence originates from a female donor in good health and CMV-seronegative. CDR3 in amino acids: CASTETRTSRNQPQHF. The CDR3 DNA follows: TGTGCCAGTACGGAGACACGGACATCAAGGAATCAGCCCCAGCATTTT.